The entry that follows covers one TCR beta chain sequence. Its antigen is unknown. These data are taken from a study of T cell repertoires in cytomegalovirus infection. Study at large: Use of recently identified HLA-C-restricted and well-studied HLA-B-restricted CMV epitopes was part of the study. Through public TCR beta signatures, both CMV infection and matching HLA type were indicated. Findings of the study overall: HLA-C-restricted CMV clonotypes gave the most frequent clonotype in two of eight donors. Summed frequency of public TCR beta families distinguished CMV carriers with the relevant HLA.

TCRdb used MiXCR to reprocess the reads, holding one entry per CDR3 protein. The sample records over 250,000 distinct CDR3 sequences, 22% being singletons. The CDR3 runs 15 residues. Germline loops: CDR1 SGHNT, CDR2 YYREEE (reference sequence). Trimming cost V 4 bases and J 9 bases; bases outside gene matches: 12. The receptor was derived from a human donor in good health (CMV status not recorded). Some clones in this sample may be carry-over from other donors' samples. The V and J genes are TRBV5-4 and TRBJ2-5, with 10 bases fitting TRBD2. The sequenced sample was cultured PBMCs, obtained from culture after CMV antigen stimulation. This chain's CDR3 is CASSPRASGSGSQYF. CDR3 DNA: TGTGCCAGCAGCCCCAGGGCTAGCGGGAGTGGGTCCCAGTACTTC. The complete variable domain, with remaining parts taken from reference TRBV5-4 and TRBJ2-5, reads ETGVTQSPTHLIKTRGQQVTLRCSSQSGHNTVSWYQQALGQGPQFIFQYYREEENGRGNFPPRFSGLQFPNYSSELNVNALELDDSALYLCASSPRASGSGSQYFGPGTRLLVL.